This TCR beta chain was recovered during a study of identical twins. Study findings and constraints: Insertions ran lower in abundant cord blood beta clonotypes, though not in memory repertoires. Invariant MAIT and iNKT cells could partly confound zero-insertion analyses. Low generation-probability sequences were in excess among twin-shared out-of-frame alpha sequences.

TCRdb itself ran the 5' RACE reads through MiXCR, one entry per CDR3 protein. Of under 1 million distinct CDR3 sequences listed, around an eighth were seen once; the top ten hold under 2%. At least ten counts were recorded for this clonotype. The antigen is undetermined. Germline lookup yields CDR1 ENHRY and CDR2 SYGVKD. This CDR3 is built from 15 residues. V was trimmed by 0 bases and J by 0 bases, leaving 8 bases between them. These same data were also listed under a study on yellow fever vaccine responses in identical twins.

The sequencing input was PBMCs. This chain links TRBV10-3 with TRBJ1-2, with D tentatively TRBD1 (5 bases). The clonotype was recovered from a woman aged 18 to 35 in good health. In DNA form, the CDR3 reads TGTGCCATCAGTGAGTCCGGGGGGGCTAACTATGGCTACACCTTC. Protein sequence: CAISESGGANYGYTF.